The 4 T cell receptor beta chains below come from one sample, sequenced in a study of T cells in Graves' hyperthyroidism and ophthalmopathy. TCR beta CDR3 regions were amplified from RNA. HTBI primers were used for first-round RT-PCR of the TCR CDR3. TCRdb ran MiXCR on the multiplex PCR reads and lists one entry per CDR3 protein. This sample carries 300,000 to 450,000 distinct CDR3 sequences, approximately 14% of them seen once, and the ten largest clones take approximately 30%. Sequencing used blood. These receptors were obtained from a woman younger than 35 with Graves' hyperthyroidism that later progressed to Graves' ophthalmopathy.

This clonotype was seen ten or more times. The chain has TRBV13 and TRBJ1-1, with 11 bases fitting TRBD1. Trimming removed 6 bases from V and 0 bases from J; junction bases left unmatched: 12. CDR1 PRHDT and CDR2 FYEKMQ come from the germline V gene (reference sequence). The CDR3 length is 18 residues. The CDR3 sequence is CASRLVGTGGGMNTEAFF. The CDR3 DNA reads TGTGCCAGCAGGTTGGTGGGGACAGGGGGGGGCATGAACACTGAAGCTTTCTTT.

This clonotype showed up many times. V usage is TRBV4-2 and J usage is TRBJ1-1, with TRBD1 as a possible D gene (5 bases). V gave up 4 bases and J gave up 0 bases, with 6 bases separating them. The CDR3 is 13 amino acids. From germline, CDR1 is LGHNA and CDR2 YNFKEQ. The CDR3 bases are TGTGCCAGCAGCCCGACAGTGAACACTGAAGCTTTCTTT. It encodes CASSPTVNTEAFF.

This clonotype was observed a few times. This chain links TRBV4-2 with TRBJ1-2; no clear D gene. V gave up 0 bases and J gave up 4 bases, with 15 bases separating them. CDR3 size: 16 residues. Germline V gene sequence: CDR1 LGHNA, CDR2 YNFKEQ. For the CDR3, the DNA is TGTGCCAGCAGCCAAGAGTCGCCACCCCCTGGCTATGGCTACACCTTC. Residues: CASSQESPPPGYGYTF.

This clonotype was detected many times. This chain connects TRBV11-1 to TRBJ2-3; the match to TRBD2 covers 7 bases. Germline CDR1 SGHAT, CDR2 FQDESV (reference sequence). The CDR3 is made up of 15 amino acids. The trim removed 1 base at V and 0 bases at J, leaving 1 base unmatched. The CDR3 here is CASSLDSGSTDTQYF. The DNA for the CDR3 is TGTGCCAGCAGCTTAGATAGCGGGAGCACAGATACGCAGTATTTT. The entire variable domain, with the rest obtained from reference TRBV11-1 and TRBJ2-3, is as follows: EAEVAQSPRYKITEKSQAVAFWCDPISGHATLYWYRQILGQGPELLVQFQDESVVDDSQLPKDRFSAERLKGVDSTLKIQPAELGDSAMYLCASSLDSGSTDTQYFGPGTRLTVL.